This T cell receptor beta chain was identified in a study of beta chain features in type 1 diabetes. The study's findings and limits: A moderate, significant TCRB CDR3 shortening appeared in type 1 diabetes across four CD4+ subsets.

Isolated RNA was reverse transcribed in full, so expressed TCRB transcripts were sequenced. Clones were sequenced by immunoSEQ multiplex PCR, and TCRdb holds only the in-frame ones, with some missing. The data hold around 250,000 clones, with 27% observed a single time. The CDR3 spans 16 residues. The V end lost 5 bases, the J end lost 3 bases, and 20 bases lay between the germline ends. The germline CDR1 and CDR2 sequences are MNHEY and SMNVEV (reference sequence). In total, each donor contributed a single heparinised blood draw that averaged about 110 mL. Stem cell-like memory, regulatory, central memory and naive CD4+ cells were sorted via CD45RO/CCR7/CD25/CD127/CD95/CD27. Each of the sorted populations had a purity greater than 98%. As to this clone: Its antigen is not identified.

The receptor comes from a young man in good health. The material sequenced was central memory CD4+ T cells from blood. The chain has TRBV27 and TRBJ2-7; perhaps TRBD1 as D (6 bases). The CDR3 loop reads CASSDSLQGSFYEQYF. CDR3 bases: TGTGCCAGCAGTGACTCCTTACAGGGTAGCTTCTACGAGCAGTACTTC.